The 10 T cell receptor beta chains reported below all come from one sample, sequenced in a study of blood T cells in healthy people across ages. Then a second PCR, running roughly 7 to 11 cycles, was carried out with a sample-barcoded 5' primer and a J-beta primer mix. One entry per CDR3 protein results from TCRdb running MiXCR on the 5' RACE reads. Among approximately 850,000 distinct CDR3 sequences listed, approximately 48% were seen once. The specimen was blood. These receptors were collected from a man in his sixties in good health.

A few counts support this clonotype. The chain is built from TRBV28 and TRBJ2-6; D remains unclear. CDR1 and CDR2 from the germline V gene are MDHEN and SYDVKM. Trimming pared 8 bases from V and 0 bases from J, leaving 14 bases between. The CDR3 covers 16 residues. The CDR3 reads CASDKAPLSGANVLTF. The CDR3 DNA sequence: TGTGCCAGCGATAAGGCACCGCTCTCTGGGGCCAACGTCCTGACTTTC. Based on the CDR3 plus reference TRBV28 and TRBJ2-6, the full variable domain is DVKVTQSSRYLVKRTGEKVFLECVQDMDHENMFWYRQDPGLGLRLIYFSYDVKMKEKGDIPEGYSVSREKKERFSLILESASTNQTSMYLCASDKAPLSGANVLTFGAGSRLTVL.

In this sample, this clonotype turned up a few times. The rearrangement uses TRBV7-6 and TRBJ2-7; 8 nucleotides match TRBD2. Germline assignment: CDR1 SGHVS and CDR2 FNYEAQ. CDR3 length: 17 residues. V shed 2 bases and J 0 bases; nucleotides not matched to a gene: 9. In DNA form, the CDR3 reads TGTGCCAGCAGCTTATCAACCGGGACTAGAAGCTCCTACGAGCAGTACTTC. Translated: CASSLSTGTRSSYEQYF.

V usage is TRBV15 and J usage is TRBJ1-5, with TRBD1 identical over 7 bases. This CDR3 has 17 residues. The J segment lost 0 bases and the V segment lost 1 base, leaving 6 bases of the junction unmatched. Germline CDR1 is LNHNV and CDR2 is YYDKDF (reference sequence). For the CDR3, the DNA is TGTGCCACCAGCAGAGGGGACAGAAGATATAGCAATCAGCCCCAGCATTTT. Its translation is CATSRGDRRYSNQPQHF.

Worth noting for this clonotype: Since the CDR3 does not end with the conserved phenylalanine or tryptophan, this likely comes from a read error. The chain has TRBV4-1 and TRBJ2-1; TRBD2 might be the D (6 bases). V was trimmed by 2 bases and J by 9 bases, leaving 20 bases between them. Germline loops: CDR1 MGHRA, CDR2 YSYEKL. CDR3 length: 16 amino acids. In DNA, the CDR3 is TGCGCCAGCAGCCAACTCCTAGTGGGGGGTTCGGGTGAGCAGTTCCTC. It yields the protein CASSQLLVGGSGEQFL.

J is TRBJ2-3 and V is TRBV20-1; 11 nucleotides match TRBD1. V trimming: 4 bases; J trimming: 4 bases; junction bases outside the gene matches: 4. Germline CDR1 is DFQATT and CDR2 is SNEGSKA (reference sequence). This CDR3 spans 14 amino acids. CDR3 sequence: CSAKDRGQSDTQYF. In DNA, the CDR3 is TGCAGTGCTAAGGACAGGGGGCAATCAGATACGCAGTATTTT.

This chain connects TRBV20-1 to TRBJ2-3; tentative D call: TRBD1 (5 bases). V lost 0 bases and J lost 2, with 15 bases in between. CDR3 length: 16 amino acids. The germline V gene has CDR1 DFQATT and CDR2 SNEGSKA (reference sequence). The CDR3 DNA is TGCAGTGCTAGAGATCTTGCAGGGTGGGACACAGATACGCAGTATTTT. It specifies CSARDLAGWDTDTQYF.

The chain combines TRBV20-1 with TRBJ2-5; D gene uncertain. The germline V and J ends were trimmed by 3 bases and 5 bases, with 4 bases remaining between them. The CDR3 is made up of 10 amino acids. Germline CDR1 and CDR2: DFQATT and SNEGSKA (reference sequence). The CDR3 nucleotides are TGCAGTGCTAGTAAGGAGACCCAGTACTTC. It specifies CSASKETQYF.

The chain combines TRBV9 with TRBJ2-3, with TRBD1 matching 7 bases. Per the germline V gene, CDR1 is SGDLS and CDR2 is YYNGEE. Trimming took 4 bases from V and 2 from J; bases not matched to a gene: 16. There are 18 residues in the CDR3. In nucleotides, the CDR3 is TGTGCCAGCAGCCCCCCCTGGGCAGGGGGTGCAAACACAGATACGCAGTATTTT. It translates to CASSPPWAGGANTDTQYF.

The CDR3 nucleotides are TGTGCCAGCAGCTCCGAGAACTACAATGAGCAGTTCTTC. Translation: CASSSENYNEQFF. This chain links TRBV7-9 with TRBJ2-1; no reliable D call. Between the trimmed V and J ends, which lost 4 bases and 3 bases, there was a span of 7 bases. Per the germline V gene, CDR1 is SEHNR and CDR2 is FQNEAQ (reference sequence). CDR3 length: 13 amino acids.

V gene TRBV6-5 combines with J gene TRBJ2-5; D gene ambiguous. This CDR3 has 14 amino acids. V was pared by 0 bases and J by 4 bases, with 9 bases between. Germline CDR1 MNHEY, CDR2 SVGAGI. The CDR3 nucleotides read TGTGCCAGCAGTTACTCAGGCCATGGAGAGACCCAGTACTTC. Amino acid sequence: CASSYSGHGETQYF.